The clone carrying this TCR beta chain was seen a few times. The source of the sample is a study of beta chain features in type 1 diabetes. Staining for CD45RO/CCR7/CD25/CD127/CD95/CD27 allowed sorting of CD4+ naive, central memory, regulatory and stem cell-like memory cells. Germline V gene data show CDR1 as MNHEY and CDR2 as SMNVEV (reference sequence). This CDR3 is built from 15 residues. V lost 3 bases and J 9 bases, leaving 15 bases between the germline ends. The investigators reverse transcribed all of the isolated RNA, so they sequenced expressed TCRB transcripts. Assay used: immunoSEQ multiplex PCR; TCRdb lists only in-frame clones, some missing. This table holds around 500,000 clones, 9.5% to 12% found once.

This sequence joins TRBV27 and TRBJ1-6; no clear D gene. Sequenced material: naive CD4+ T cells from blood. This receptor was identified in a woman younger than 35 in good health. The chain's CDR3 is CASSLAGTPRSPLHF. The CDR3 DNA reads TGTGCCAGCAGTTTGGCGGGTACCCCCCGTTCACCCCTCCACTTT.